The 9 T cell receptor beta chains below were found in one sample sequenced in a study of glioma-infiltrating T cells (dated by TCRdb to about 2016). The sequencer listed for this sample is Illumina MiSeq. TCR alpha and beta CDR3 regions were amplified with the iRepertoire nested amplicon-rescue multiplex PCR (arm-PCR) platform from RNA. Using fastp trimming at Q25 and MiXCR clonotype assembly, TCRdb reanalyzed the public sequencing data and kept in-frame beta chains. Merged by CDR3 protein, the rows form single entries marked with the most common genes and DNA. Present in this sample are fewer than 110,000 distinct CDR3 sequences, 25% to 30% of which were seen just once. The ten largest clones take up 44% of the sample. Sequencing was done on a sample of glioma tissue, nonneoplastic brain tissue, or PBMCs (not recorded which). The source of these receptors is a human donor with low-grade glioma or glioblastoma, undergoing nonglioma brain surgery, or in good health (not recorded which).

The V call is TRBV30, the J call TRBJ1-5, with D maybe TRBD1 (6 bases). Germline values: CDR1 GTSNPN, CDR2 SVGIG (reference sequence). This CDR3 has 15 amino acids. V lost 0 bases and J 3 bases, leaving 12 bases between the germline ends. In DNA, the CDR3 is TGTGCCTGGAGTGTACCCGGACAGTACAATCAGCCCCAGCATTTT. Translated, it gives CAWSVPGQYNQPQHF.

The rearrangement uses TRBV14 and TRBJ1-6; weak D call: TRBD1 (5 bases). CDR3 length: 15 residues. Trimming removed 3 bases from V and 10 bases from J, with 16 bases in between. Germline assignment: CDR1 SGHDN and CDR2 FVKESK. The DNA of the CDR3 is TGTGCCAGCAGCCAGTTGGGACGTCCACCATCACCCCTCCACTTT. Protein sequence: CASSQLGRPPSPLHF.

This clonotype occurred many times. One junction end disagrees with the germline gene, perhaps due to a read error. This sequence joins TRBV7-7 and TRBJ1-3; 8 bases agree with TRBD1. CDR3 length equals 14 residues. In germline, CDR1 is SSHAT, CDR2 FNYEAQ (reference sequence). The CDR3 DNA sequence: TGTGCTAGCAGCCCGACAGGGGATGGAAACACCATATATTTT. Translation: CASSPTGDGNTIYF.

This clonotype was seen ten or more times. The rearrangement links TRBV6-1 to TRBJ1-1; D ambiguous. Germline CDR1 MNHNS, CDR2 SASEGT. V lost 2 bases, J lost 5 bases, and 6 bases lay in between. This CDR3 is built from 12 residues. CDR3 region: CASSEWQTEAFF. CDR3 coding DNA: TGTGCCAGCAGTGAATGGCAGACTGAAGCTTTCTTT.

This clonotype was found many times. The V gene is TRBV14, the J gene TRBJ1-1; D remains ambiguous. V was cut by 7 bases and J by 1 base, with 4 bases left in between. Germline-derived CDR1 and CDR2 are SGHDN and FVKESK. The CDR3 covers 11 residues. This chain's CDR3 is CASKSNTEAFF. The DNA of the CDR3 is TGTGCCAGCAAATCGAACACTGAAGCTTTCTTT. Variable domain in full (rest from reference TRBV14 and TRBJ1-1): EAGVTQFPSHSVIEKGQTVTLRCDPISGHDNLYWYRRVMGKEIKFLLHFVKESKQDESGMPNNRFLAERTGGTYSTLKVQPAELEDSGVYFCASKSNTEAFFGQGTRLTVV.

This clonotype was recorded many times. The chain joins TRBV2 to TRBJ1-5; 9 nucleotides line up with TRBD1. CDR3 length equals 13 residues. The J segment lost 4 bases and the V segment lost 6 bases, leaving 1 base of the junction unmatched. CDR1 is SNHLY, CDR2 FYNNEI, per germline. CDR3 sequence (DNA): TGTGCCAGCAGGACAGGGGGGAATCAGCCCCAGCATTTT. Protein product: CASRTGGNQPQHF.

In the case of this clonotype: Being one base from a much bigger clone, this may be a read error. The chain uses TRBV28 and TRBJ2-6; D is uncertain. CDR3 size: 16 residues. Trimming shortened V by 6 bases and J by 5 bases, and 17 bases separated the two germline ends. Germline V gives CDR1 MDHEN, CDR2 SYDVKM. The CDR3 coding sequence is TGTGCCAGCAGCCACAATAAGGTTGCTAGGGCCAACGTCCTGACTTTC. This encodes CASSHNKVARANVLTF. Supplemented by reference TRBV28 and TRBJ2-6, the full variable domain reads DVKVTQSSRYLVKRTGEKVFLECVQDMDHENMFWYRQDPGLGLRLIYFSYDVKMKEKGDIPEGYSVSREKKERFSLILESASTNQTSMYLCASSHNKVARANVLTFGAGSRLTVL.

The chain is built from TRBV5-6 and TRBJ2-3, with 7 bases lining up with TRBD2. The CDR3 contains 14 residues. V was clipped by 2 bases and J by 4 bases; unmatched bases: 4. The germline gives CDR1 SGHDT, CDR2 YYEEEE. The CDR3 DNA reads TGTGCCAGCAGCTTCAGGGAGGGCCCAGATACGCAGTATTTT. Translation gives CASSFREGPDTQYF.

This clonotype turned up a few times. This chain joins TRBV11-1 and TRBJ2-5; D remains unclear. Trimming shortened V by 3 bases and J by 5 bases, and 10 bases separated the two germline ends. Germline assignment: CDR1 SGHAT and CDR2 FQDESV (reference sequence). The CDR3 length is 13 residues. For the CDR3, the DNA is TGTGCCAGCAGCTTCGGCCCGGGTGAGACCCAGTACTTC. As protein: CASSFGPGETQYF.